This TCR beta chain came from a study of graft-versus-host responses after intestinal transplantation. About the research overall: Recipients underwent multivisceral, liver-intestinal, or isolated intestinal transplants. Once they had received anti-thymocyte globulin induction, all recipients took tacrolimus and steroids for about 3 years. Overall study findings and caveats: The recipient marrow held GvH clones, and some of them showed up first in ileum or blood.

Turning to this clone: The antigen remains undetermined.

V shed 0 bases and J shed 10 bases, with 13 bases lying between them. This CDR3 contains 14 residues. Per the germline V gene, CDR1 is SGHDT and CDR2 is YYEEEE. Processed graft tissue released its intraepithelial and lamina propria lymphocytes. TCRdb's table, derived via immunoSEQ multiplex PCR, lists solely in-frame clones and lacks some. The table shows fewer than 20,000 clones, with around 70% occurring only once. The receptor was isolated from a human patient who received an intestinal transplant, so some T cells may come from the graft donor. V usage is TRBV5-6 and J usage is TRBJ1-4; D not certain. The source was ileum tissue, collected 14 days after transplant. CDR3 sequence: CASSLGAPLGKLFF. CDR3 coding DNA: TGTGCCAGCAGCTTGGGGGCACCCCTAGGAAAACTGTTTTTT. Variable domain in full (rest from reference TRBV5-6 and TRBJ1-4): DAGVTQSPTHLIKTRGQQVTLRCSPKSGHDTVSWYQQALGQGPQFIFQYYEEEERQRGNFPDRFSGHQFPNYSSELNVNALLLGDSALYLCASSLGAPLGKLFFGSGTQLSVL.